These 25 T cell receptor beta chains share one sample of origin, sequenced in a study of technical replicates of blood from a few donors. The data were produced by immunoSEQ multiplex PCR, yet TCRdb's version contains in-frame clones alone and is incomplete. Of under 70,000 clones listed, 91% are singletons. The specimen was PBMCs. The receptors come from a human donor in good health. Some clones in this sample may be carry-over from other donors' samples.

This clone was seen a single time. The chain combines TRBV7-2 with TRBJ2-5; no firm D call. Between the trimmed V and J ends, which lost 3 bases and 2 bases, there was a span of 4 bases. CDR1 and CDR2 (germline): SGHTA, FQGNSA. The length of the CDR3 is 12 residues. DNA of the CDR3: TGTGCCAGCAGCTTCGGTCAAGAGACCCAGTACTTC. This sequence encodes CASSFGQETQYF.

V is TRBV30 and J is TRBJ1-3, with unresolved D. V lost 2 bases to trimming and J lost 4 bases, with 6 bases between them. The CDR3 consists of 12 residues. Germline CDR1 is GTSNPN and CDR2 is SVGIG (reference sequence). The chain's CDR3 is CAWSLSGNTIYF. CDR3 sequence (DNA): TGTGCCTGGAGTCTATCCGGAAACACCATATATTTT.

The genes are TRBV11-2 and TRBJ1-2; D is unresolved. From germline, CDR1 is SGHAT and CDR2 FQNNGV. The CDR3 runs to 13 residues. V lost 5 bases, J lost 4 bases, and 11 bases lay in between. For the CDR3, the DNA is TGTGCCAGCAGCCCCCTACGGTCCTATGGCTACACCTTC. Translated, it gives CASSPLRSYGYTF.

The chain links TRBV7-6 to TRBJ1-6; no reliable D call. Germline CDR1 and CDR2: SGHVS and FNYEAQ. The V and J ends lost 5 bases and 7 bases respectively, with 6 bases between them. The CDR3 spans 12 residues. The CDR3 sequence: CASSHQNSPLHF. The DNA of the CDR3 is TGTGCCAGCAGCCATCAGAATTCACCCCTCCACTTT.

In nucleotides, the CDR3 is TGTGCCAGCAGCGTGATAAGCGGGGGTACAATCGCTTTCAATGAGCAGTTCTTC. It codes for CASSVISGGTIAFNEQFF. V usage is TRBV7-6 and J usage is TRBJ2-1; 8 bases map to TRBD2. The trim removed 5 bases at V and 6 bases at J, leaving 18 bases unmatched. CDR3 length: 18 residues. CDR1 SGHVS and CDR2 FNYEAQ come from the germline V gene.

The chain has TRBV7-2 and TRBJ2-3; TRBD1 might be the D (6 bases). There are 13 residues in the CDR3. The germline gives CDR1 SGHTA, CDR2 FQGNSA. The ends were cut back, 6 bases at V and 3 bases at J, with 10 bases in the middle. CDR3 nucleotides: TGTGCCAGCAGTCCAGGGGCGACAGATACGCAGTATTTT. Amino acid sequence: CASSPGATDTQYF.

The chain carries TRBV7-9 and TRBJ2-7, with 8 bases matching TRBD2. This CDR3 region has 13 residues. Germline CDR1 SEHNR, CDR2 FQNEAQ (reference sequence). With V trimmed by 7 bases and J by 3 bases, 5 bases remained unmatched. The CDR3 nucleotides read TGTGCCAGCAACGGGGGGGTCTTCTACGAGCAGTACTTC. The encoded protein is CASNGGVFYEQYF.

In its sample, this clone was seen a few times. J is TRBJ2-2 and V is TRBV6-1; TRBD2 aligns across 8 bases. V dropped 6 bases and J dropped 5; count of bases not matched to a gene: 5. The CDR3 has 14 residues. CDR1 is MNHNS, CDR2 SASEGT, per germline. Written as DNA, the CDR3 is TGTGCCAGCAGCTACGGGGGGGAGACCGGGGAGCTGTTTTTT. Translating it yields CASSYGGETGELFF.

This sequence joins TRBV7-2 and TRBJ2-6; 7 bases are shared with TRBD2. After removal of 1 base from V and 1 base from J, the junction contained 1 base not matched to a gene. In germline, CDR1 is SGHTA, CDR2 FQGNSA. The CDR3 is 16 residues long. The CDR3: CASSLVGGSGANVLTF. CDR3 sequence (DNA): TGTGCCAGCAGCTTAGTCGGGGGGTCTGGGGCCAACGTCCTGACTTTC.

About this clone itself: A junction boundary mismatches the germline segment, possibly from a read error. CDR3: CASRLDRAGGNTIYF. The CDR3 coding sequence is TGCGCCAGCAGATTGGACAGGGCCGGCGGAAACACCATATATTTT. V gene TRBV5-1 combines with J gene TRBJ1-3; 8 bases match TRBD1. This CDR3 comprises 15 residues. Germline CDR1 and CDR2: SGHRS and YFSETQ.

The chain uses TRBV9 and TRBJ2-7, with D unclear. V was clipped by 3 bases and J by 3 bases, with 13 bases between them. The CDR3 is made up of 14 amino acids. Looked up from germline, CDR1 is SGDLS and CDR2 is YYNGEE. CDR3 region: CASSELDGDYEQYF. The CDR3 coding sequence is TGTGCCAGCAGCGAGCTAGACGGAGACTACGAGCAGTACTTC. Variable domain in full (rest from reference TRBV9 and TRBJ2-7): DSGVTQTPKHLITATGQRVTLRCSPRSGDLSVYWYQQSLDQGLQFLIQYYNGEERAKGNILERFSAQQFPDLHSELNLSSLELGDSALYFCASSELDGDYEQYFGPGTRLTVT.

The chain links TRBV2 to TRBJ2-3, with D perhaps matching TRBD1 (6 bases). The CDR3 consists of 16 residues. V dropped 3 bases and J dropped 2 bases, with 15 bases sitting between them. The V gene's germline CDR1 is SNHLY and CDR2 FYNNEI. The CDR3 reads CASSEGRGYSTDTQYF. The CDR3 nucleotides read TGTGCCAGCAGTGAGGGCAGGGGTTATTCCACAGATACGCAGTATTTT. Supplemented by reference TRBV2 and TRBJ2-3, the full variable domain reads EPEVTQTPSHQVTQMGQEVILRCVPISNHLYFYWYRQILGQKVEFLVSFYNNEISEKSEIFDDQFSVERPDGSNFTLKIRSTKLEDSAMYFCASSEGRGYSTDTQYFGPGTRLTVL.

The chain has TRBV5-1 and TRBJ1-5, with unresolved D. This CDR3 is built from 14 residues. V lost 2 bases and J 0 bases, leaving 6 bases between the germline ends. Germline CDR1 is SGHRS and CDR2 is YFSETQ. CDR3 protein: CASSFGDSNQPQHF. The CDR3 DNA is TGCGCCAGCAGCTTCGGGGATAGCAATCAGCCCCAGCATTTT.

This rearrangement joins TRBV29-1 to TRBJ1-5; TRBD1 matches at 8 bases. The J segment lost 1 base and the V segment lost 5 bases, leaving 4 bases of the junction unmatched. The length of the CDR3 is 14 residues. Per germline, CDR1 SQVTM and CDR2 ANQGSEA. Here the CDR3 reads CSVLTGASNQPQHF. Written as DNA, the CDR3 is TGCAGCGTTTTGACAGGGGCCAGCAATCAGCCCCAGCATTTT.

The chain carries TRBV19 and TRBJ1-5; D uncertain. In germline, CDR1 is LNHDA, CDR2 SQIVND (reference sequence). This CDR3 comprises 13 residues. Trimming left V 4 bases short and J 3 bases short, with 7 bases between. The CDR3 is CASSNQINQPQHF. The CDR3 region has the DNA TGTGCCAGTAGTAACCAGATCAATCAGCCCCAGCATTTT.

The V and J genes are TRBV2 and TRBJ1-2; D not resolved. This CDR3 region has 13 residues. Germline V gene data show CDR1 as SNHLY and CDR2 as FYNNEI. Trimming took off 3 bases at V and 0 bases at J, with 5 bases between the two ends. The CDR3 loop reads CASSDGANYGYTF. Written as DNA, the CDR3 is TGTGCCAGCAGTGACGGGGCTAACTATGGCTACACCTTC.

This clone was observed once. The gene calls are TRBV19 and TRBJ1-1; TRBD1 aligns across 8 bases. Germline V gene data show CDR1 as LNHDA and CDR2 as SQIVND (reference sequence). This CDR3 has 18 residues. The V segment lost 4 bases and the J segment 5 bases; nucleotides outside the gene matches: 18. Here the CDR3 DNA reads TGTGCCAGTAGTACCGCCCCCGGACAGGGTAGGGGATGGACTGAAGCTTTCTTT. It yields the protein CASSTAPGQGRGWTEAFF.

This clone was found once. The chain carries TRBV2 and TRBJ1-6, with 8 bases that match TRBD1. V lost 3 bases to trimming and J lost 10 bases; unmatched junction nucleotides: 8. CDR1 and CDR2 (germline): SNHLY, FYNNEI. CDR3 length equals 15 residues. CDR3 protein: CASSEGGQVVSPLHF. Written as DNA, the CDR3 is TGTGCCAGCAGTGAGGGGGGACAGGTAGTGTCACCCCTCCACTTT.

The chain combines TRBV28 with TRBJ1-6, with a tentative D call TRBD1 (5 bases). The V end was cut by 6 bases, the J end by 8 bases, with 11 bases between. This CDR3 contains 13 residues. Germline values: CDR1 MDHEN, CDR2 SYDVKM. CDR3 nucleotide sequence: TGTGCCAGCAGGGAAGCGGGGGATTCACCCCTCCACTTT. Translation: CASREAGDSPLHF.

The chain is built from TRBV19 and TRBJ2-7; 8 positions agree with TRBD1. CDR3 length: 15 residues. Looked up from germline, CDR1 is LNHDA and CDR2 is SQIVND (reference sequence). Germline trimming cut 4 bases from V and 5 bases from J; bases unmatched to any gene: 10. The CDR3 DNA reads as TGTGCCAGTAGTACGGACAGGGCCCTGGGGAACGAGCAGTACTTC. It translates to CASSTDRALGNEQYF.

The chain is built from TRBV7-2 and TRBJ1-2; perhaps TRBD1 as D (5 bases). V lost 1 base to trimming and J lost 0 bases, with 9 bases between them. This CDR3 contains 15 residues. Germline lookup yields CDR1 SGHTA and CDR2 FQGNSA. This chain's CDR3 is CASSLVQVANYGYTF. The CDR3, as DNA: TGTGCCAGCAGCTTAGTACAGGTAGCTAACTATGGCTACACCTTC.

J is TRBJ1-1 and V is TRBV28, with 8 bases that match TRBD1. J gave up 4 bases and V 5 bases, and 6 bases lay outside the gene matches. Germline-derived CDR1 and CDR2 are MDHEN and SYDVKM. This CDR3 is built from 14 residues. CDR3 amino acids: CASSRQGLGTEAFF. In nucleotides, the CDR3 is TGTGCCAGCAGTCGACAGGGGTTAGGCACTGAAGCTTTCTTT.

CDR3 nucleotides: TGTGCCAGCAGTTTAACAGGGGGCTACTATGGCTACACCTTC. It specifies CASSLTGGYYGYTF. V is TRBV27 and J is TRBJ1-2; 9 bases fit TRBD1. V lost 2 bases and J lost 3; bases outside the gene matches: 1. CDR1 is MNHEY, CDR2 SMNVEV, per germline (reference sequence). The length of the CDR3 is 14 residues.

This chain connects TRBV7-2 to TRBJ2-5; the D gene is possibly TRBD1 (6 bases). Germline CDR1 and CDR2: SGHTA and FQGNSA. The CDR3 has 16 amino acids. V was cut by 1 base and J by 0 bases, with 12 bases left in between. The CDR3 sequence is CASSLGLGANQETQYF. The DNA for the CDR3 is TGTGCCAGCAGCTTAGGTCTGGGGGCGAACCAAGAGACCCAGTACTTC.

V gene TRBV11-2 combines with J gene TRBJ2-7, with TRBD2 identical over 7 bases. The V and J ends lost 5 bases and 4 bases, in that order; junction bases with no gene match: 8. There are 14 residues in the CDR3. The V gene's germline CDR1 is SGHAT and CDR2 FQNNGV. The CDR3 DNA sequence: TGTGCCAGCAGCCGGGAGAGGACTAGATACGAGCAGTACTTC. Translating it yields CASSRERTRYEQYF.